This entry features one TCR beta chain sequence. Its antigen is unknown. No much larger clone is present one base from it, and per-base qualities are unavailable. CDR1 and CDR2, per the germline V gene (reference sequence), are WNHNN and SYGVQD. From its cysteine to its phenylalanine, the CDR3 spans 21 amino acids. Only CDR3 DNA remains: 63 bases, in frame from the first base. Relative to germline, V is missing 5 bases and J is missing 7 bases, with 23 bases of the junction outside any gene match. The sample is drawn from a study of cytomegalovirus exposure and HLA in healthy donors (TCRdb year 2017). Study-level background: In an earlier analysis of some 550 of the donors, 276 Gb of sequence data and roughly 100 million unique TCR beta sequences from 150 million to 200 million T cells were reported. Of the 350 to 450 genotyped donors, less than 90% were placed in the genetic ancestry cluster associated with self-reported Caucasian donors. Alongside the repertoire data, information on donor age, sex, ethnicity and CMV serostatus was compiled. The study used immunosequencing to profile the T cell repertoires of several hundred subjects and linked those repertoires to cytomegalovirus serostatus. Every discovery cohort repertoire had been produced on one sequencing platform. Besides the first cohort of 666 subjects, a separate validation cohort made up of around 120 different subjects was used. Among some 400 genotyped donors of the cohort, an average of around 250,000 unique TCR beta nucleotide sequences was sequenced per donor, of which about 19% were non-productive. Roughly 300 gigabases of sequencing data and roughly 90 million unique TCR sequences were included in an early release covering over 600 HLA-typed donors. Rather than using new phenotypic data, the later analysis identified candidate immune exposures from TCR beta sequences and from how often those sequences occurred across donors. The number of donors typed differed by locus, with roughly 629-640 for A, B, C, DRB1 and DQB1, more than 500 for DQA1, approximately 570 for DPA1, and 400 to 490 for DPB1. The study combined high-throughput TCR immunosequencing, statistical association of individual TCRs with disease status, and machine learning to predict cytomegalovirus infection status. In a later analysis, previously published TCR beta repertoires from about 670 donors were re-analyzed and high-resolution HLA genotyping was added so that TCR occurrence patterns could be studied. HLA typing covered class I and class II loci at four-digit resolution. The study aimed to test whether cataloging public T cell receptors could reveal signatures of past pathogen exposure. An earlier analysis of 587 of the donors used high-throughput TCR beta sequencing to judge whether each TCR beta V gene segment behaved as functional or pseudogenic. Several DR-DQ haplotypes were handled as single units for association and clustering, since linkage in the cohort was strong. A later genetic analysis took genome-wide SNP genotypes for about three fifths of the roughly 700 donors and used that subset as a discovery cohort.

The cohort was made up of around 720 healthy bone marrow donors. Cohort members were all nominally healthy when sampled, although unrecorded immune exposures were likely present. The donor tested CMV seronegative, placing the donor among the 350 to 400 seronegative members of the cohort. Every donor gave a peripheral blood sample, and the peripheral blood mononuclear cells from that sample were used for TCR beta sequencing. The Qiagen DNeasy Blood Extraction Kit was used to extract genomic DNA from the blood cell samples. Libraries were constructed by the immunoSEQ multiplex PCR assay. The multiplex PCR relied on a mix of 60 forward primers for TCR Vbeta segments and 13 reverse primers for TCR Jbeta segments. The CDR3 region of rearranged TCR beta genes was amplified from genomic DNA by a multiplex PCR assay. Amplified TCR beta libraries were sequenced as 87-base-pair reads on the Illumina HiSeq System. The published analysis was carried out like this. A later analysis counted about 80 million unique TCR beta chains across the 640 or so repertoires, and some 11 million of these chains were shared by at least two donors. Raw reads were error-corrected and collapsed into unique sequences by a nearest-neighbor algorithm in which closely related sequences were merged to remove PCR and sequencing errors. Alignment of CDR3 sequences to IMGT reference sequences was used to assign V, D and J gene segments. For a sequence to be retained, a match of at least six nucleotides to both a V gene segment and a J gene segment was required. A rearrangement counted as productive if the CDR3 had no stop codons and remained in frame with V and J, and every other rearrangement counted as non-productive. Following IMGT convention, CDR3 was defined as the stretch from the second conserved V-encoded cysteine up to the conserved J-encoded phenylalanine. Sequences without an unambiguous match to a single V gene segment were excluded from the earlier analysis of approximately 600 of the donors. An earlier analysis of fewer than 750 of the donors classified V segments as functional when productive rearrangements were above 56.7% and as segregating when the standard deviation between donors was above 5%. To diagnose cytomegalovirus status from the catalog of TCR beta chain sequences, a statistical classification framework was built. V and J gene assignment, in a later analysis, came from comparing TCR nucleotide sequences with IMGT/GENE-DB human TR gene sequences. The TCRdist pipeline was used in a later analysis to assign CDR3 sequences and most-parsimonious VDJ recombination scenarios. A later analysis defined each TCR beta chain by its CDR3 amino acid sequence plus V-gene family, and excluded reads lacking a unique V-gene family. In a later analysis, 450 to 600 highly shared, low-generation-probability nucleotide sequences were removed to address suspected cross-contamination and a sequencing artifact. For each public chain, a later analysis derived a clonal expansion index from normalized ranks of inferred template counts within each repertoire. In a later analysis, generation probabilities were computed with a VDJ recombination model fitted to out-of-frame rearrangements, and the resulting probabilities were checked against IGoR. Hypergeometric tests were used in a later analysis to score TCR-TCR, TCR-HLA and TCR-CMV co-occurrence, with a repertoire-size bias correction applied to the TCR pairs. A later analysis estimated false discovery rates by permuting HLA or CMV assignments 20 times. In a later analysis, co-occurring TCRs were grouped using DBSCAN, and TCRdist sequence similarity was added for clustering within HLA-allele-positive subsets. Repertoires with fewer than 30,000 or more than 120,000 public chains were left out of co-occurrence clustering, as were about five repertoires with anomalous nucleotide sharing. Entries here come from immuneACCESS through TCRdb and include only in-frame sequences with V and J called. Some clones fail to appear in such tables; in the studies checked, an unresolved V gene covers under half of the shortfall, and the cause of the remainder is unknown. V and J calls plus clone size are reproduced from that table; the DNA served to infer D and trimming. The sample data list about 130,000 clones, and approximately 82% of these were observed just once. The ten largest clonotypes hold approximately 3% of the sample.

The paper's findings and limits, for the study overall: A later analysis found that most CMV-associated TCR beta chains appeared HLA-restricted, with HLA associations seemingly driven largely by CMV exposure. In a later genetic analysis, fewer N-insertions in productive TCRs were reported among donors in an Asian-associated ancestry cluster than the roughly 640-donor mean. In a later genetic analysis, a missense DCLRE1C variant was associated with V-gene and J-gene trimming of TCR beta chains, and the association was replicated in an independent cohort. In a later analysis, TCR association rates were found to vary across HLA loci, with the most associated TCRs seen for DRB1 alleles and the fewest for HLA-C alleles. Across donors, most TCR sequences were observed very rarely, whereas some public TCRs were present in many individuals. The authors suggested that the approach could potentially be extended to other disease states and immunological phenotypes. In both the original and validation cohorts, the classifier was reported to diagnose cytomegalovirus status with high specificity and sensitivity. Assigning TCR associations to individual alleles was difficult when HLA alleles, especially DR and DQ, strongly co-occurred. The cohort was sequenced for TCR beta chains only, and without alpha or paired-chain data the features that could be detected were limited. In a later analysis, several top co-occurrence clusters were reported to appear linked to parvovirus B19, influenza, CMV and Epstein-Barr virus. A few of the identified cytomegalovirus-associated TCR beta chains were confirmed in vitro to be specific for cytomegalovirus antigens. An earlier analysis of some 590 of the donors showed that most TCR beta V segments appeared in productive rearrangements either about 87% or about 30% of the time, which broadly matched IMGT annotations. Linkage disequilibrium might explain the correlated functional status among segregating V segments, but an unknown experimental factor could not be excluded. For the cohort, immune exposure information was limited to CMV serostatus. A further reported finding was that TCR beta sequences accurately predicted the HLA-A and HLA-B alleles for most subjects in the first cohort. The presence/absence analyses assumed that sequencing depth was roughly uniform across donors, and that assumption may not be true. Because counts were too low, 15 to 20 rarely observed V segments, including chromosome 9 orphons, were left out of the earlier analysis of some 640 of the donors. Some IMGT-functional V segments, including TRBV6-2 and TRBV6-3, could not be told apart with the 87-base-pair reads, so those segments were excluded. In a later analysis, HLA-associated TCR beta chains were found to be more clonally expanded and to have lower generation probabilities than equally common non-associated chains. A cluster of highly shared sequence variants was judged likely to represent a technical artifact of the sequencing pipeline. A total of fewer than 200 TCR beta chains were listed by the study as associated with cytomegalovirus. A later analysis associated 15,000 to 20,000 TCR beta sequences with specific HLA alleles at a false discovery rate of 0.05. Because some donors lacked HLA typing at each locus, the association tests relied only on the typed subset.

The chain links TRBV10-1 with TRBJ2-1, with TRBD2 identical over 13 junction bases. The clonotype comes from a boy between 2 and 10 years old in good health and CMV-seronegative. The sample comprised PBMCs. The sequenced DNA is TGCGCCAGCAGTTCTCTCGGACTAGCGGGGGCAACGCCTACATTCTTGAATGAGCAGTTCTTC. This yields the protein CASSSLGLAGATPTFLNEQFF.